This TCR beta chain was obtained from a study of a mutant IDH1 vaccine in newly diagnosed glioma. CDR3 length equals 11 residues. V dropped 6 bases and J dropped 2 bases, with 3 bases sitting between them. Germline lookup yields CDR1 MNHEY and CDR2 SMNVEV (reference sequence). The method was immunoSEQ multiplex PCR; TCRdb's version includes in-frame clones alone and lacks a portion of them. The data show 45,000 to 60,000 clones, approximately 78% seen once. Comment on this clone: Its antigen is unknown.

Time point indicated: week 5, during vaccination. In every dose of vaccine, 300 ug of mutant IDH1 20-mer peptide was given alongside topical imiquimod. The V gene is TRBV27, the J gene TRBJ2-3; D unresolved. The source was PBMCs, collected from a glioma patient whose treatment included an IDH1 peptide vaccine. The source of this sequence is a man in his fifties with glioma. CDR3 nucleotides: TGTGCCAGCAGCCTCACAGATACGCAGTATTTT. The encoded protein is CASSLTDTQYF.